These 5 T cell receptor beta chains share one sample of origin, sequenced in a study of blood T cell repertoires in COVID-19. The method was immunoSEQ multiplex PCR; TCRdb's version includes in-frame clones alone and lacks a portion of them. The table lists about 410,000 clones, about 90% of them singletons, with under 0.7% in the top ten. Sequencing was performed on PBMCs or T cells enriched from blood (not recorded which). The receptors here all came from a man younger than 35 who had recovered from COVID-19.

The V gene is TRBV6-5, the J gene TRBJ2-1; possible D gene TRBD2, 6 bases. With 7 bases removed from V and 5 bases from J, the gap between germline ends came to 18 bases. The CDR3 is 15 amino acids. Germline V gene data show CDR1 as MNHEY and CDR2 as SVGAGI. Here the CDR3 reads CASNGGAAGNNEQFF. CDR3 DNA: TGTGCCAGCAACGGCGGGGCAGCCGGAAACAATGAGCAGTTCTTC.

The CDR3 DNA sequence: TGCAGCGCTGGAGGGGCTGAGCAGTACTTC. Its translation is CSAGGAEQYF. The rearrangement uses TRBV29-1 and TRBJ2-7; D perhaps matches TRBD2 (6 bases). V dropped 7 bases and J dropped 7 bases, with 11 bases sitting between them. There are 10 residues in the CDR3. Germline CDR1 and CDR2: SQVTM and ANQGSEA.

This chain uses TRBV2 with TRBJ1-1, with D perhaps matching TRBD1 (5 bases). This CDR3 region has 13 residues. V shed 7 bases and J shed 5 bases, with 14 bases lying between them. Germline loops: CDR1 SNHLY, CDR2 FYNNEI. The CDR3 coding sequence is TGTGCCAGCACCACAGGAAAAGGGACTGAAGCTTTCTTT. Translated: CASTTGKGTEAFF.

The gene calls are TRBV14 and TRBJ1-4, with D tentatively TRBD1 (6 bases). This CDR3 is built from 15 residues. Germline assignment: CDR1 SGHDN and CDR2 FVKESK. Trimming left V 1 base short and J 5 bases short, with 11 bases between. CDR3 sequence reads: CASSQAGQINEKLFF. As DNA, the CDR3 is TGTGCCAGCAGCCAAGCTGGACAGATAAATGAAAAACTGTTTTTT.

This clone was seen a few times. V usage is TRBV18 and J usage is TRBJ2-1; 8 bases line up with TRBD2. Germline CDR1 reads KGHSH; CDR2 reads LQKENI. The junction had 4 bases not matched to a gene; V was cut back by 3 bases and J by 3 bases. The CDR3 totals 15 residues. The CDR3 DNA follows: TGTGCCAGCTCACCGGGCAGCGGGGGCTACAATGAGCAGTTCTTC. Protein sequence: CASSPGSGGYNEQFF.